This entry concerns a single TCR beta chain. The antigen remains unidentified. The data were produced by immunoSEQ multiplex PCR, yet TCRdb's version contains in-frame clones alone and is incomplete. Of 1.5 million to 2.5 million clones in the sample, about 94% were seen once. This sample is drawn from a study of shared clonotypes between healthy human individuals. Across the study: There were three CD4 naive, three CD4 memory, two CD8 naive and one CD8 memory plates per donor.

Findings and caveats of the study: The authors expected sequencing depth to affect clonotype sharing among donors. Sharing across four donors was highest in naive CD4 (roughly 5%) and lowest in memory CD8 (about 0.4%). Sampling involved blood alone; tissue repertoires likely differ.

CD45RO negativity and positive selection for CCR7 defined naive CD8 cells, a population that excluded terminally differentiated effector memory CD45RA+ cells. The receptor was derived from a man between 18 and 29 years old in good health. The sample consisted of naive CD8+ T cells sorted from blood.

The CDR3 is CIPARGAPFYEQYF. DNA for the CDR3: TGCATCCCAGCACGGGGGGCCCCTTTCTACGAGCAGTACTTC. The V call is TRBV29-1, the J call TRBJ2-7; D perhaps matches TRBD2 (7 bases). Germline-derived CDR1 and CDR2 are SQVTM and ANQGSEA. The CDR3 has 14 residues.